The present entry profiles one TCR beta chain with its context. This CDR3 spans 14 amino acids. Germline V gene data show CDR1 as SGHDN and CDR2 as FVKESK. V lost 3 bases and J 2 bases, leaving 9 bases between the germline ends. These data belong to a study of early T cells in non-severe SARS-CoV-2 infection. Each single cDNA molecule received a unique molecular identifier. One entry per CDR3 protein results from TCRdb running MiXCR on the 5' RACE reads. In the table there are approximately 69,000 distinct CDR3 sequences, roughly a tenth of which are singletons. The specimen sequenced was whole blood. The J gene is TRBJ2-3, the V gene TRBV14; D ambiguous. The origin of this receptor is an adult who was a healthcare worker with PCR-confirmed SARS-CoV-2 infection or an uninfected control (not recorded which). The CDR3 region has the DNA TGTGCCAGCAGCCACGGGCCCCCCACAGATACGCAGTATTTT. Translated: CASSHGPPTDTQYF.